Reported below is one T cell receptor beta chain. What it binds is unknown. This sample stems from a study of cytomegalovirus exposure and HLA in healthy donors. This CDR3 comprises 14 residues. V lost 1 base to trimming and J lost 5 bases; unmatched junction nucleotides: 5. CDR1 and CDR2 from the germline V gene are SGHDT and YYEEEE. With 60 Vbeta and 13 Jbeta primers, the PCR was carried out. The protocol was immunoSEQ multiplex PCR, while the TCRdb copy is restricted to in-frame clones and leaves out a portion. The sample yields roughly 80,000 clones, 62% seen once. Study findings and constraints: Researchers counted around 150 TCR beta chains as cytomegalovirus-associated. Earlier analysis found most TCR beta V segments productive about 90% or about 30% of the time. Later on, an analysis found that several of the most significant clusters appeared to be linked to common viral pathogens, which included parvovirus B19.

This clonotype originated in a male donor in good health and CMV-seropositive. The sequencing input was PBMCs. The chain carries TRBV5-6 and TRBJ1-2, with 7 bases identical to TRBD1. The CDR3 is CASSLRGQPYGYTF. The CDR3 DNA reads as TGTGCCAGCAGCTTGAGGGGACAGCCTTATGGCTACACCTTC.